This T cell receptor (beta chain) was retrieved from a study of human T cells and chemical hapten exposure. On this clonotype: Its antigen is unknown.

Points from the study as a whole: High-frequency TCRs, those above 1 in 1000, stayed the same after DPC sensitization.

Time point denoted: patch test 2, 6 weeks after DPC sensitization. This sample's treatment: therapeutic diphenylcyclopropenone sensitization with weekly scalp DPC. Losses at the gene ends were 0 bases for V and 0 bases for J; bases not matched to a gene: 11. Per germline, CDR1 SGHDT and CDR2 YYEEEE. This CDR3 has 18 residues. Unique molecular identifiers were attached to individual cDNA molecules within the library. Via MiXCR, TCRdb re-called the RACE reads, giving one row per CDR3 protein. The data contain 110,000 to 150,000 distinct CDR3 sequences, 12% of them singletons. The sample was whole blood, taken in connection with sensitization to the hapten diphenylcyclopropenone (DPC). This sequence joins TRBV5-6 and TRBJ1-1, with 7 nucleotides matching TRBD1. This clonotype was obtained from a woman aged 45-59 years with alopecia areata. Some clones in this sample may be carry-over from other donors' samples. DNA of the CDR3: TGTGCCAGCAGCTTGGCCCGGGGACAGAGAAGCATGAACACTGAAGCTTTCTTT. It translates to CASSLARGQRSMNTEAFF.